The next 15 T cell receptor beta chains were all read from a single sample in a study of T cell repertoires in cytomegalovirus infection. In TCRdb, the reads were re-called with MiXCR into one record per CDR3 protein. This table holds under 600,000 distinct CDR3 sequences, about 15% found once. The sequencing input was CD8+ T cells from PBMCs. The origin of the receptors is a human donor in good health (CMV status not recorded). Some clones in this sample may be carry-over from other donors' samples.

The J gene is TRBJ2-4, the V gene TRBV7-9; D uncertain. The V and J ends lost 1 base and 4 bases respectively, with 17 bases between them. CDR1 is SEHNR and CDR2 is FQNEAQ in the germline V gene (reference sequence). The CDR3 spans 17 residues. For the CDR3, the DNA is TGTGCCAGCAGCTTAGAAGGTTCCCATTTAGGTAAAAACATTCAGTACTTC. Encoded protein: CASSLEGSHLGKNIQYF.

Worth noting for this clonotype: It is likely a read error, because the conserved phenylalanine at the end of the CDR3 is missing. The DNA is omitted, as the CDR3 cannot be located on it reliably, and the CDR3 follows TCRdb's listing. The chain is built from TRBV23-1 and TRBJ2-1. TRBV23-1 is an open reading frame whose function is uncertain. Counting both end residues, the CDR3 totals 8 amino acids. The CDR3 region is CASSQSGQ.

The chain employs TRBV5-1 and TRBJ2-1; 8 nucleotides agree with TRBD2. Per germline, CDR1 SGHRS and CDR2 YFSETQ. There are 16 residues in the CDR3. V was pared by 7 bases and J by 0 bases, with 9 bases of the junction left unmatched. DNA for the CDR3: TGCGCCAGCGGGGGGGAGCGGGAGAGCTCCTACAATGAGCAGTTCTTC. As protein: CASGGERESSYNEQFF.

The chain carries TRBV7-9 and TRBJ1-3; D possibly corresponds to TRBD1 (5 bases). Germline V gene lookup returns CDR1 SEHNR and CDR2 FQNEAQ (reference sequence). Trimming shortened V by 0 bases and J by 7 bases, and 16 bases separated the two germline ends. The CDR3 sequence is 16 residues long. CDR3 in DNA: TGTGCCAGCAGCTTAGCGGTGGGACCTCTGTTCAACACCATATATTTT. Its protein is CASSLAVGPLFNTIYF. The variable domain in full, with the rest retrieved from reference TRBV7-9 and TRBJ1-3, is DTGVSQNPRHKITKRGQNVTFRCDPISEHNRLYWYRQTLGQGPEFLTYFQNEAQLEKSRLLSDRFSAERPKGSFSTLEIQRTEQGDSAMYLCASSLAVGPLFNTIYFGEGSWLTVV.

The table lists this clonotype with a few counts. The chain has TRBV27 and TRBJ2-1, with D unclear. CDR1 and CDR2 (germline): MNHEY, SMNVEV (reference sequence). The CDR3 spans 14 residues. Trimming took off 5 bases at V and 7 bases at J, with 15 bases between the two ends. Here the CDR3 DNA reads TGTGCCAGCAGTCCGTGGACCACGGGTAATGAGCAGTTCTTC. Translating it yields CASSPWTTGNEQFF.

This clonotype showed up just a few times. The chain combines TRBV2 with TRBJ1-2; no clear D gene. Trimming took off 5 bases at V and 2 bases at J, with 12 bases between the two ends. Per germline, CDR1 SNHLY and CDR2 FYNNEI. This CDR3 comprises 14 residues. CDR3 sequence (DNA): TGTGCCAGCAGTTCCTACAGAGAAAACTATGGCTACACCTTC. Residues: CASSSYRENYGYTF. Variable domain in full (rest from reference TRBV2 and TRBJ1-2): EPEVTQTPSHQVTQMGQEVILRCVPISNHLYFYWYRQILGQKVEFLVSFYNNEISEKSEIFDDQFSVERPDGSNFTLKIRSTKLEDSAMYFCASSSYRENYGYTFGSGTRLTVV.

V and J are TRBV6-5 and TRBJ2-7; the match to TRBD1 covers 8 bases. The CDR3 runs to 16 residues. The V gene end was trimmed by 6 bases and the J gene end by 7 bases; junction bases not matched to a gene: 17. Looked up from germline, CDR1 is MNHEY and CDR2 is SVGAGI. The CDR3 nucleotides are TGTGCCAGCAGCCCACTCTACGGGGACAGGACCGAGGAGCAGTACTTC. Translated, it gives CASSPLYGDRTEEQYF.

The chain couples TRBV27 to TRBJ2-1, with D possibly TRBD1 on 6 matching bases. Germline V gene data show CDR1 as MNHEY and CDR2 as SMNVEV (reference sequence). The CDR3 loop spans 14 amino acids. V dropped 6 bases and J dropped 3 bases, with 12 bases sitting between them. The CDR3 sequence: CASSGQLNYNEQFF. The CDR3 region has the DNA TGTGCCAGCAGCGGACAGCTAAACTACAATGAGCAGTTCTTC.

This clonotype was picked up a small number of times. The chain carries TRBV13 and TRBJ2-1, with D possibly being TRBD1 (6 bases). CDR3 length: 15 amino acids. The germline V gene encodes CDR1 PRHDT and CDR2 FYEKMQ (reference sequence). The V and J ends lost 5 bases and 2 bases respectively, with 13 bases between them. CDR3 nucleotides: TGTGCCAGCAGCCTGGGGACATTCGCCTACAATGAGCAGTTCTTC. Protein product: CASSLGTFAYNEQFF.

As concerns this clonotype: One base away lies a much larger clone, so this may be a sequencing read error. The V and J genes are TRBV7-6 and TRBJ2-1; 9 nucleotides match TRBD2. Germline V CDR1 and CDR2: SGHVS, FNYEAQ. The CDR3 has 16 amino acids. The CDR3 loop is CASSLSSGVSYNVQFF. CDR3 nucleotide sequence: TGTGCCAGCAGCCTATCTAGCGGGGTAAGCTACAATGTGCAGTTCTTC.

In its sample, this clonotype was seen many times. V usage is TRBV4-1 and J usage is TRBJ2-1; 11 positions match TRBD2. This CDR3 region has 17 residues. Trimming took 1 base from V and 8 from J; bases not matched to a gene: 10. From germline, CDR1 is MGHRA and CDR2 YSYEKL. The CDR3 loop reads CASSQAIAGGPGDEQFF. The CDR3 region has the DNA TGCGCCAGCAGCCAAGCTATAGCGGGGGGGCCTGGGGATGAGCAGTTCTTC.

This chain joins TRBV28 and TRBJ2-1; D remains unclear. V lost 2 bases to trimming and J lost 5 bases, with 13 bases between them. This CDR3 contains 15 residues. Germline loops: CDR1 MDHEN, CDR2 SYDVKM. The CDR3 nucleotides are TGTGCCAGCAGTTTACCCCCTTCCCCCAACAATGAGCAGTTCTTC. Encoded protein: CASSLPPSPNNEQFF.

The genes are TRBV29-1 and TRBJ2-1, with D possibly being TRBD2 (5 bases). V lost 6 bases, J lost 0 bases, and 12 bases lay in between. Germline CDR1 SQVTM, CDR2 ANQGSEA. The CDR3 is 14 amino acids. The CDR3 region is CSVDSGSSYNEQFF. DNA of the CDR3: TGCAGCGTCGACTCGGGGAGCTCCTACAATGAGCAGTTCTTC.

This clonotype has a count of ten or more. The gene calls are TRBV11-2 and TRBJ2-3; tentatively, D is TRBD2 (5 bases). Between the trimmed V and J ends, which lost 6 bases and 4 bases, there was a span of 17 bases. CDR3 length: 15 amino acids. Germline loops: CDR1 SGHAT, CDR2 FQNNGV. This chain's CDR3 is CASRYSGSQADTQYF. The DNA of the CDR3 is TGTGCCAGCAGATATTCGGGGTCACAAGCAGATACGCAGTATTTT. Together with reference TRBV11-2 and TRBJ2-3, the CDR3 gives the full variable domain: EAGVAQSPRYKIIEKRQSVAFWCNPISGHATLYWYQQILGQGPKLLIQFQNNGVVDDSQLPKDRFSAERLKGVDSTLKIQPAKLEDSAVYLCASRYSGSQADTQYFGPGTRLTVL.

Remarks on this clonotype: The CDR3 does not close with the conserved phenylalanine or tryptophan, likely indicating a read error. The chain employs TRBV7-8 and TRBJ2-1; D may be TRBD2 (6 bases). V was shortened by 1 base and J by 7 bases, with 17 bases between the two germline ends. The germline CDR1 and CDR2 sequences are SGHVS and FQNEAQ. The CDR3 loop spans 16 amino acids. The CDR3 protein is CASSLGNGGVPNEQFL. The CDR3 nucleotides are TGTGCCAGCAGCTTAGGAAATGGCGGGGTGCCTAATGAGCAGTTCTTA.